These 23 T cell receptor beta chains were all obtained from the same sample, sequenced in a study of shared clonotypes between healthy human individuals. TCRdb's copy holds only in-frame clones and misses some; the assay was immunoSEQ multiplex PCR. This table holds about 2.4 million clones, approximately 93% found once. Input material: naive CD4+ T cells from PBMCs. Specified subset: CD45RA+ positively selected. These receptors were collected from a man between 18 and 29 years old in good health. Some clones in this sample may be carry-over from other donors' samples.

This clone was seen once. The chain recombines TRBV5-4 with TRBJ2-1; 7 bases are shared with TRBD1. This CDR3 contains 15 residues. Trimming took 4 bases from V and 7 from J; bases not matched to a gene: 11. Germline CDR1 SGHNT, CDR2 YYREEE (reference sequence). CDR3 sequence reads: CASSVRDSLGNEQFF. CDR3 sequence (DNA): TGTGCCAGCAGCGTCCGGGACAGCCTTGGTAATGAGCAGTTCTTC.

As regards this clone: The germline gene is not matched at one end of the junction; a read error may be the cause. V and J are TRBV19 and TRBJ2-1, with D perhaps TRBD2 (7 bases). Per the germline V gene, CDR1 is LNHDA and CDR2 is SQIVND (reference sequence). The CDR3 has 13 residues. The CDR3 DNA sequence: TGTGCCAGTAGTATTGAGATGGGGGGGCAGTCGCTCTTC. Translation: CASSIEMGGQSLF.

The chain combines TRBV14 with TRBJ2-7; 7 bases fit TRBD1. This CDR3 spans 13 amino acids. Trimming cost V 5 bases and J 2 bases; bases outside gene matches: 3. CDR1 and CDR2 (germline): SGHDN, FVKESK. The CDR3 spells CASSGQVTYEQYF. As DNA, the CDR3 is TGTGCCAGCAGCGGACAGGTTACCTACGAGCAGTACTTC.

V is TRBV4-3 and J is TRBJ2-1; D is perhaps TRBD1 or TRBD2 (7 bases each). Per the germline V gene, CDR1 is LGHNA and CDR2 is YSLEER. V was pared by 2 bases and J by 10 bases, with 24 bases between. The CDR3 is 17 residues long. DNA of the CDR3: TGCGCCAGCAGCCAAAAGGGACAGTCCAGGATGGGGGGGGAGCAGTTCTTC. Protein: CASSQKGQSRMGGEQFF.

The chain uses TRBV7-2 and TRBJ2-1, with D possibly being TRBD2 (6 bases). V was cut by 5 bases and J by 10 bases, with 12 bases left in between. The germline CDR1 and CDR2 sequences are SGHTA and FQGNSA. The CDR3 totals 12 residues. CDR3 bases: TGTGCCAGCAGCGCCAGCGGGCCCGAGCAGTTCTTC. Its translation is CASSASGPEQFF.

Turning to this clone: Other DNA sequences from this sample encode an identical CDR3 as well. This chain links TRBV28 with TRBJ2-5; D is unclear. The germline V gene has CDR1 MDHEN and CDR2 SYDVKM. The ends were cut back, 2 bases at V and 5 bases at J, with 6 bases in the middle. The CDR3 spans 12 residues. The CDR3 here is CASSLVRETQYF. DNA for the CDR3: TGTGCCAGCAGTTTAGTTAGGGAGACCCAGTACTTC.

The chain is built from TRBV5-1 and TRBJ2-1; 8 bases match TRBD2. This CDR3 contains 18 residues. The J segment lost 8 bases and the V segment lost 3 bases, leaving 19 bases of the junction unmatched. The germline CDR1 and CDR2 sequences are SGHRS and YFSETQ. This chain's CDR3 is CASSSQLVGSGTNHEQFF. The DNA of the CDR3 is TGCGCCAGCAGCTCACAATTAGTCGGTAGCGGGACAAACCATGAGCAGTTCTTC.

The chain links TRBV5-1 to TRBJ2-1; D is unresolved. The germline gives CDR1 SGHRS, CDR2 YFSETQ. There are 13 residues in the CDR3. V was cut by 4 bases and J by 7 bases, with 12 bases left in between. The CDR3 reads CASSRVDLNEQFF. Here the CDR3 DNA reads TGCGCCAGCAGCCGGGTCGACCTAAATGAGCAGTTCTTC.

The V gene is TRBV15, the J gene TRBJ1-5; D gene uncertain. CDR1 and CDR2 (germline): LNHNV, YYDKDF (reference sequence). The CDR3 loop spans 16 amino acids. The V end was cut by 5 bases, the J end by 0 bases, with 14 bases between. The CDR3 loop reads CATSAVGLTSNQPQHF. CDR3 bases: TGTGCCACCAGCGCCGTTGGACTGACTAGCAATCAGCCCCAGCATTTT.

The chain has TRBV14 and TRBJ1-1; D is undetermined. Per the germline V gene, CDR1 is SGHDN and CDR2 is FVKESK. This CDR3 is built from 14 residues. Trimming removed 2 bases from V and 5 bases from J, with 12 bases in between. The CDR3 coding sequence is TGTGCCAGCAGCCAACAATTTTTTGGTACTGAAGCTTTCTTT. This encodes CASSQQFFGTEAFF.

The CDR3 is CASSPPDKRNEQFF. As DNA, the CDR3 is TGTGCCAGCAGCCCACCCGACAAGCGCAATGAGCAGTTCTTC. This chain links TRBV7-8 with TRBJ2-1; D remains ambiguous. This CDR3 has 14 amino acids. Trimming removed 5 bases at V and 6 bases at J, with 14 bases between. The germline gives CDR1 SGHVS, CDR2 FQNEAQ.

The rearrangement links TRBV30 to TRBJ2-5; D call uncertain. The end of the DNA fits TRBJ2-7 better, so the J call may be wrong. Looked up from germline, CDR1 is GTSNPN and CDR2 is SVGIG (reference sequence). This CDR3 region has 13 residues. The CDR3 spells CAWRGSGRREQYF. DNA of the CDR3: TGTGCCTGGAGGGGAAGTGGCCGACGCGAGCAGTACTTC.

The rearrangement joins TRBV19 to TRBJ2-7; TRBD2 agrees at 11 bases. Per the germline V gene, CDR1 is LNHDA and CDR2 is SQIVND (reference sequence). The CDR3 contains 15 residues. Trimming at V came to 1 base and at J to 3 bases, leaving 2 bases not matched to a gene. CDR3 protein: CASSIVTSGSYEQYF. The CDR3 DNA follows: TGTGCCAGTAGTATAGTAACTAGCGGGAGCTACGAGCAGTACTTC. The full variable domain, completed using reference TRBV19 and TRBJ2-7, is DGGITQSPKYLFRKEGQNVTLSCEQNLNHDAMYWYRQDPGQGLRLIYYSQIVNDFQKGDIAEGYSVSREKKESFPLTVTSAQKNPTAFYLCASSIVTSGSYEQYFGPGTRLTVT.

The chain joins TRBV28 to TRBJ2-1; D is uncertain. Germline V gene data show CDR1 as MDHEN and CDR2 as SYDVKM. V lost 5 bases and J lost 12, with 11 bases in between. CDR3 size: 11 residues. CDR3 region: CASSVSLGQFF. CDR3 bases: TGTGCCAGCAGTGTCTCCCTTGGGCAGTTCTTC. The full variable domain, with the rest looked up from reference TRBV28 and TRBJ2-1, is DVKVTQSSRYLVKRTGEKVFLECVQDMDHENMFWYRQDPGLGLRLIYFSYDVKMKEKGDIPEGYSVSREKKERFSLILESASTNQTSMYLCASSVSLGQFFGPGTRLTVL.

The CDR3 DNA is TGTGCCAGCAGTTACGGGAGGGAGGGTGGCACAGATACGCAGTATTTT. The encoded protein is CASSYGREGGTDTQYF. The chain employs TRBV6-6 and TRBJ2-3, with 7 bases lining up with TRBD2. V lost 2 bases and J lost 1; bases outside the gene matches: 6. Germline CDR1 is MNHNY and CDR2 is SVGAGI (reference sequence). The CDR3 spans 16 residues.

The CDR3 spells CASSSSGATSGRLSYEQYF. The DNA of the CDR3 is TGTGCCAGCAGTTCGTCTGGGGCTACTAGCGGGAGATTATCCTACGAGCAGTACTTC. V and J are TRBV27 and TRBJ2-7; TRBD2 agrees at 11 bases. The CDR3 consists of 19 residues. The germline V gene encodes CDR1 MNHEY and CDR2 SMNVEV (reference sequence). The V gene end was trimmed by 4 bases and the J gene end by 1 base; junction bases not matched to a gene: 15.

This chain links TRBV6-4 with TRBJ2-7; D is unresolved. The CDR3 is made up of 13 amino acids. Germline values: CDR1 MRHNA, CDR2 SNTAGT. Trimming pared 0 bases from V and 5 bases from J, leaving 8 bases between. The DNA of the CDR3 is TGTGCCAGCAGTGACTCTTCCGGAGACGAGCAGTACTTC. The encoded protein is CASSDSSGDEQYF.

This clone has a single count. The chain carries TRBV10-1 and TRBJ2-2; 7 nucleotides match TRBD1. The V and J ends lost 4 bases and 0 bases, in that order; junction bases with no gene match: 8. The CDR3 totals 17 residues. CDR1 is WNHNN, CDR2 SYGVQD, per germline (reference sequence). CDR3 sequence: CASSAPRTGPNTGELFF. The CDR3 DNA follows: TGCGCCAGCAGTGCCCCCAGGACAGGCCCGAACACCGGGGAGCTGTTTTTT.

V is TRBV30 and J is TRBJ2-3, with 7 bases matching TRBD2. The CDR3 is made up of 17 amino acids. Germline V CDR1 and CDR2: GTSNPN, SVGIG (reference sequence). V gave up 5 bases and J gave up 1 base; unmatched junction bases: 15. The CDR3 DNA reads as TGTGCCTGGGGTTACCCGCGGGGCGGGAGTGGCACAGATACGCAGTATTTT. This encodes CAWGYPRGGSGTDTQYF.

The rearrangement links TRBV5-1 to TRBJ1-5, with D perhaps matching TRBD1 (5 bases). The germline V gene encodes CDR1 SGHRS and CDR2 YFSETQ. CDR3 size: 14 residues. The germline V and J ends were trimmed by 0 bases and 7 bases, with 11 bases remaining between them. The CDR3 DNA sequence: TGCGCCAGCAGCTTGGAAGGGGAAGGACAGCCCCAGCATTTT. Protein: CASSLEGEGQPQHF.

The V call is TRBV5-1, the J call TRBJ2-5, with no clear D. This CDR3 contains 13 residues. Trimming shortened V by 4 bases and J by 3 bases, and 10 bases separated the two germline ends. Germline CDR1 reads SGHRS; CDR2 reads YFSETQ. The CDR3 sequence is CASSGDGEETQYF. In DNA form, the CDR3 reads TGCGCCAGCAGCGGGGATGGGGAAGAGACCCAGTACTTC.

The chain couples TRBV18 to TRBJ1-4, with 12 bases aligning to TRBD1. The CDR3 runs to 15 residues. V shed 3 bases, J shed 7 bases, and the junction held 3 bases outside the gene matches. Germline loops: CDR1 KGHSH, CDR2 LQKENI. In DNA form, the CDR3 reads TGTGCCAGCTCACCGGGACAGGGGGCTGGTGAAAAACTGTTTTTT. Protein: CASSPGQGAGEKLFF.

The chain employs TRBV13 and TRBJ1-5; 7 nucleotides line up with TRBD1. Trimming at V came to 0 bases and at J to 4 bases, leaving 9 bases not matched to a gene. Germline V gene sequence: CDR1 PRHDT, CDR2 FYEKMQ (reference sequence). The CDR3 loop spans 17 amino acids. CDR3 nucleotide sequence: TGTGCCAGCAGCTTAGGTCCCAGGACAGGAGTAAATCAGCCCCAGCATTTT. Protein sequence: CASSLGPRTGVNQPQHF.